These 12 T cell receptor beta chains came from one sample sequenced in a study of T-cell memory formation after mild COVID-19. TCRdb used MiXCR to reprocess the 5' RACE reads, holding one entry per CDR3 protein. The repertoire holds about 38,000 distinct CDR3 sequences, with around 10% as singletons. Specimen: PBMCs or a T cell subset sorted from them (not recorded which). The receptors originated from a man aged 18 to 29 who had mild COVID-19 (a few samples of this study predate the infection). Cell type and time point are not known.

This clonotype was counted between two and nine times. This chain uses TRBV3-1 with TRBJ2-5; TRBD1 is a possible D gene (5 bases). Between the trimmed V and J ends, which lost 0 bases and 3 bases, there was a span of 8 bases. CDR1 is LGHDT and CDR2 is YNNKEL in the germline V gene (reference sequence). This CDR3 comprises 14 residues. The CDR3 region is CASSQDAGKETQYF. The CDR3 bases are TGTGCCAGCAGCCAAGATGCAGGGAAAGAGACCCAGTACTTC.

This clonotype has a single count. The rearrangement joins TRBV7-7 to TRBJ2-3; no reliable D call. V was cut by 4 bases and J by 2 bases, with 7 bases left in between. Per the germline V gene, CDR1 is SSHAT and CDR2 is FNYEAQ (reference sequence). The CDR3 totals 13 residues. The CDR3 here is CASSSLTTDTQYF. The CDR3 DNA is TGTGCCAGCAGCTCCTTGACCACAGATACGCAGTATTTT.

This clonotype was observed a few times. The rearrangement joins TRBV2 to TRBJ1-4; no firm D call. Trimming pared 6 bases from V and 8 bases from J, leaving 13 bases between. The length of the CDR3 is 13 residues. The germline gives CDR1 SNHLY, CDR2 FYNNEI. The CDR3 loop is CASSANSGEKLFF. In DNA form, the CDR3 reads TGTGCCAGCAGCGCGAACAGCGGGGAAAAACTGTTTTTT.

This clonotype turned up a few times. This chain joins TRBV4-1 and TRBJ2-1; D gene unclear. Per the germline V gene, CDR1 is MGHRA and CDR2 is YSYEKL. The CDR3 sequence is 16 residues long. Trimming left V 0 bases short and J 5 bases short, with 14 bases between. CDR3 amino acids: CASSQERSVLNNEQFF. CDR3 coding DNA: TGCGCCAGCAGCCAAGAACGTTCGGTACTGAACAATGAGCAGTTCTTC.

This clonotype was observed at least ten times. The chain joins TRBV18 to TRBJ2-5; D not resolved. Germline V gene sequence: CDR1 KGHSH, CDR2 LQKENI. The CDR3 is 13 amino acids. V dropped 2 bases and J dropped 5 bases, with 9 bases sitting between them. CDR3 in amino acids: CASSPLSQETQYF. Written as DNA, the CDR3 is TGTGCCAGCTCACCATTAAGTCAGGAGACCCAGTACTTC.

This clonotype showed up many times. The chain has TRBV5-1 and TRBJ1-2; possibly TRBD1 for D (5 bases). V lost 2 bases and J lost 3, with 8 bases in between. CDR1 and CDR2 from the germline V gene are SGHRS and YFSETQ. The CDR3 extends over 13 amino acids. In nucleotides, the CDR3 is TGCGCCAGCAGCTTAGGGGAACACTATGGCTACACCTTC. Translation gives CASSLGEHYGYTF. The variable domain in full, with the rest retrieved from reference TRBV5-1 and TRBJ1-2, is KAGVTQTPRYLIKTRGQQVTLSCSPISGHRSVSWYQQTPGQGLQFLFEYFSETQRNKGNFPGRFSGRQFSNSRSEMNVSTLELGDSALYLCASSLGEHYGYTFGSGTRLTVV.

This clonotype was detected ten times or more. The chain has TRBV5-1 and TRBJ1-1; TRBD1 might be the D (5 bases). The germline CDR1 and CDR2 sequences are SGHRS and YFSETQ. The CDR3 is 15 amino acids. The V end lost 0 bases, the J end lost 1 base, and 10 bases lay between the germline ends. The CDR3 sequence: CASSLAIGANTEAFF. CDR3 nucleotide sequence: TGCGCCAGCAGCTTGGCGATCGGGGCGAACACTGAAGCTTTCTTT.

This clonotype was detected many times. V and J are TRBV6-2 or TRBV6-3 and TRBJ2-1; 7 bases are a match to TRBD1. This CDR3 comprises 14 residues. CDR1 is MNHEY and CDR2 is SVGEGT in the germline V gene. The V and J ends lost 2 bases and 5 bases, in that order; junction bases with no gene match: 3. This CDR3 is CASSYGTANNEQFF. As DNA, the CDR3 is TGTGCCAGCAGTTACGGGACAGCAAACAATGAGCAGTTCTTC.

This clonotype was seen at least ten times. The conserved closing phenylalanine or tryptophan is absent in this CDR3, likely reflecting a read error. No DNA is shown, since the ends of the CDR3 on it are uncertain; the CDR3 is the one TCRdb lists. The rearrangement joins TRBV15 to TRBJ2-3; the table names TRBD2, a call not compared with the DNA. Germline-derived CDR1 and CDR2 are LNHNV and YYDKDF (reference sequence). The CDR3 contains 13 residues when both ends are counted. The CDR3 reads CATSRDLSGGSGL.

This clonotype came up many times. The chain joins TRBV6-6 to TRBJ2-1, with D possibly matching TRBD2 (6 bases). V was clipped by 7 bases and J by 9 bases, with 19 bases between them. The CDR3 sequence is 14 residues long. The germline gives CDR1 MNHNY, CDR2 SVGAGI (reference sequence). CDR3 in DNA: TGTGCCAGCATCGGGGCGGGGACGTTCGGTGAGCAGTTCTTC. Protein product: CASIGAGTFGEQFF.

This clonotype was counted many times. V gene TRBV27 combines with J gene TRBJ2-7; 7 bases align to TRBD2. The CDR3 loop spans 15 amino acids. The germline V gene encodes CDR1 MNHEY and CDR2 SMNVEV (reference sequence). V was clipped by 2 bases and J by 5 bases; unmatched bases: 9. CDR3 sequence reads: CASSLRPGGLDEQYF. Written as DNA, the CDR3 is TGTGCCAGCAGTTTAAGACCGGGGGGTTTGGACGAGCAGTACTTC.

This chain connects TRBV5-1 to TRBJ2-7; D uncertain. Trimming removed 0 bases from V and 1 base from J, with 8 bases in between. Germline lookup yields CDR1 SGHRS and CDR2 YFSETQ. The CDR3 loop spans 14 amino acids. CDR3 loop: CASSLVTDSYEQYF. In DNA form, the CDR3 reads TGCGCCAGCAGCTTGGTGACCGATTCCTACGAGCAGTACTTC.